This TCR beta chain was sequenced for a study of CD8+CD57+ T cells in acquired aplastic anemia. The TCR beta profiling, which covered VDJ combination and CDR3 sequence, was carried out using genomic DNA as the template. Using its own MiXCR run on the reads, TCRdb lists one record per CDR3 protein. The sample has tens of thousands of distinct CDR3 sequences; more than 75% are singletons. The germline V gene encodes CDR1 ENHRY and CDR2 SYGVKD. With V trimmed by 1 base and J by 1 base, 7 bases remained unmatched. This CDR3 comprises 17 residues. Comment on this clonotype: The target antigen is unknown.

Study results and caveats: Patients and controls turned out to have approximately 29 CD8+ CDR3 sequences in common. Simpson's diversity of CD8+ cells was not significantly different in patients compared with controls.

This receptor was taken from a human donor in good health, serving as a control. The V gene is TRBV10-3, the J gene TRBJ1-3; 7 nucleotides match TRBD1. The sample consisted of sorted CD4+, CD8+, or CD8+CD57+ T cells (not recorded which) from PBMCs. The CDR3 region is CAISELGTEFSGNTIYF. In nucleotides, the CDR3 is TGTGCCATCAGTGAGTTGGGGACAGAGTTTTCTGGAAACACCATATATTTT.